The next 4 T cell receptor beta chains were all read from a single sample in a study of blood T cell repertoires in COVID-19. Profiling relied on immunoSEQ multiplex PCR, and the TCRdb table lists in-frame clones only, not all of them. The sample lists roughly 170,000 clones; 80% to 90% were seen once. The material sequenced was peripheral blood. All receptors derive from a woman in her sixties or seventies with COVID-19, enrolled during active disease.

This clone was observed a few times. The chain recombines TRBV7-9 with TRBJ2-7; 8 bases align to TRBD1. Trimming took 7 bases from V and 5 from J; bases not matched to a gene: 10. The CDR3 consists of 14 residues. The V gene's germline CDR1 is SEHNR and CDR2 FQNEAQ (reference sequence). CDR3 bases: TGTGCCAGCACCCCGGACAGGGTCTTCCACGAGCAGTACTTC. It yields the protein CASTPDRVFHEQYF.

The gene calls are TRBV6-2 or TRBV6-3 and TRBJ2-5; 7 nucleotides line up with TRBD1. The germline gives CDR1 MNHEY, CDR2 SVGEGT. CDR3 size: 15 residues. With 2 bases clipped from V and 2 bases from J, the junction kept 5 bases outside the gene matches. The CDR3 region has the DNA TGTGCCAGCAGTTACCCCGCGACAGGGCAAGAGACCCAGTACTTC. Translated, it gives CASSYPATGQETQYF.

The genes are TRBV19 and TRBJ2-2; D is perhaps TRBD1 (5 bases). Per the germline V gene, CDR1 is LNHDA and CDR2 is SQIVND (reference sequence). This CDR3 is built from 13 residues. Between the trimmed V and J ends, which lost 5 bases and 6 bases, there was a span of 10 bases. CDR3 region: CASSGAPSGELFF. The CDR3 DNA sequence: TGTGCCAGTAGTGGGGCCCCCTCCGGGGAGCTGTTTTTT. The whole variable domain, filled in from reference TRBV19 and TRBJ2-2, reads DGGITQSPKYLFRKEGQNVTLSCEQNLNHDAMYWYRQDPGQGLRLIYYSQIVNDFQKGDIAEGYSVSREKKESFPLTVTSAQKNPTAFYLCASSGAPSGELFFGEGSRLTVL.

This sequence joins TRBV5-6 and TRBJ1-5; TRBD1 agrees at 9 bases. The germline V gene encodes CDR1 SGHDT and CDR2 YYEEEE. Trimming removed 4 bases from V and 4 bases from J; junction bases left unmatched: 3. This CDR3 region has 14 residues. The CDR3 is CASSRDRGNQPQHF. The CDR3 nucleotides are TGTGCCAGCAGCCGCGACAGGGGGAATCAGCCCCAGCATTTT.